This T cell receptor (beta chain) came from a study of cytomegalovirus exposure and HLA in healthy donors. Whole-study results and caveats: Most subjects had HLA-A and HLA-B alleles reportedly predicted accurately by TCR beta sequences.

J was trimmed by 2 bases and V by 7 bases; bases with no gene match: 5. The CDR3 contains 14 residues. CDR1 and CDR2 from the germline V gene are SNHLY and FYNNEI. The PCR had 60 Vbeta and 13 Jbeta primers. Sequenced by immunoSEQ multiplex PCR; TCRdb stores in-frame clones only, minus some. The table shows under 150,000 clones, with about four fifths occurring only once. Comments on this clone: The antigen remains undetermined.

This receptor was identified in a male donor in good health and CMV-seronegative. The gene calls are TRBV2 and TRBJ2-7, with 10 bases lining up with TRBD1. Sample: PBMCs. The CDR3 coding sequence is TGTGCCAGCATCCTCGGACAGGGGGCCTACGAGCAGTACTTC. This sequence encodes CASILGQGAYEQYF. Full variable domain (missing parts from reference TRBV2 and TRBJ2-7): EPEVTQTPSHQVTQMGQEVILRCVPISNHLYFYWYRQILGQKVEFLVSFYNNEISEKSEIFDDQFSVERPDGSNFTLKIRSTKLEDSAMYFCASILGQGAYEQYFGPGTRLTVT.